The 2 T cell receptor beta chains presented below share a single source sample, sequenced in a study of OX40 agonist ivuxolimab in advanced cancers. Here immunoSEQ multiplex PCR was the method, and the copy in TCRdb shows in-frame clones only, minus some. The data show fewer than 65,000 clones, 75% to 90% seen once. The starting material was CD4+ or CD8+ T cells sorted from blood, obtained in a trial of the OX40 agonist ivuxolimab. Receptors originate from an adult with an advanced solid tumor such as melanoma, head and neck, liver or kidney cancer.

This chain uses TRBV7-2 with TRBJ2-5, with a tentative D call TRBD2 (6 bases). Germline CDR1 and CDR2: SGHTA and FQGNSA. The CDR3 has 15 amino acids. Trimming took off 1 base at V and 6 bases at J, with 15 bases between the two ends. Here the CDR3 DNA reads TGTGCCAGCAGCTTAGAAATTGGAGGGAAGAAGACCCAGTACTTC. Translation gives CASSLEIGGKKTQYF.

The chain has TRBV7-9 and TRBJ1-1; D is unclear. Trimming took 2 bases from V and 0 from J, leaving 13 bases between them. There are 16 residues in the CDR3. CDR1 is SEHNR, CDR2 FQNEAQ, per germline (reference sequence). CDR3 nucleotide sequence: TGTGCCAGCAGCTTAATGTCAAGACACCTGAACACTGAAGCTTTCTTT. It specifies CASSLMSRHLNTEAFF.